This passage covers 26 T cell receptor beta chains from one sample sequenced in a study of T-cell reconstitution after alpha-beta-depleted transplantation in children. During its preparation, the TCRbeta library received unique molecular identifiers. Using its own MiXCR run on the PCR reads, TCRdb lists one record per CDR3 protein. The table shows a few hundred thousand distinct CDR3 sequences, with 20% to 30% occurring only once. The sequences come from PBMCs, mostly from graft donor cells, collected 180 days after TCRalphabeta/CD19-depleted stem cell transplant. These receptors all come from a male patient aged 10 to 17 who had a stem cell transplant for acute lymphoblastic leukemia, so the T cells may come from the graft donor.

The chain is built from TRBV29-1 and TRBJ2-7, with D perhaps TRBD1 or TRBD2 (5 bases each). Deletions cut 3 bases from V and 6 bases from J, with 18 bases between. Germline-derived CDR1 and CDR2 are SQVTM and ANQGSEA. CDR3 size: 14 residues. DNA of the CDR3: TGCAGCGTTGACTCCGGCCTTGGGACGAGCGAGCAGTACTTC. It codes for CSVDSGLGTSEQYF.

The chain combines TRBV29-1 with TRBJ2-1; tentatively, D is TRBD1 (5 bases). The V gene lost 5 bases and the J gene lost 3 bases, with 17 bases spanning the gap. Germline V gene sequence: CDR1 SQVTM, CDR2 ANQGSEA. This CDR3 has 15 amino acids. In DNA form, the CDR3 reads TGCAGCGTTCTAGGGGCCCCTACAGGCTACAATGAGCAGTTCTTC. This translates into CSVLGAPTGYNEQFF.

This clonotype came up a few times. V is TRBV9 and J is TRBJ2-3, with D unresolved. Deletions cut 3 bases from V and 2 bases from J, with 7 bases between. Germline values: CDR1 SGDLS, CDR2 YYNGEE. The CDR3 covers 13 residues. The CDR3 spells CASSDGATDTQYF. The CDR3 region has the DNA TGTGCCAGCAGCGATGGCGCCACAGATACGCAGTATTTT.

The chain uses TRBV12-3 or TRBV12-4 and TRBJ2-7, with 7 bases lining up with TRBD1. The length of the CDR3 is 15 residues. V shed 3 bases and J 1 base; nucleotides not matched to a gene: 6. The chain's CDR3 is CASSLTTDRSYEQYF. The CDR3 DNA follows: TGTGCCAGCAGTTTGACCACGGACAGGTCCTACGAGCAGTACTTC.

V usage is TRBV12-5 and J usage is TRBJ1-5, with D tentatively TRBD1 (5 bases). The ends were cut back, 1 base at V and 5 bases at J, with 15 bases in the middle. This CDR3 region has 16 residues. Germline CDR1 and CDR2: LGHNT and FRNRAP. The CDR3 nucleotides read TGTGCTAGTGGTTTGGACGCAGGGTCGCTTTATCAGCCCCAGCATTTT. It specifies CASGLDAGSLYQPQHF.

This clonotype was picked up a small number of times. This chain connects TRBV29-1 to TRBJ2-5, with TRBD1 matching 8 bases. V lost 7 bases to trimming and J lost 5 bases; unmatched junction nucleotides: 6. The CDR3 runs to 12 residues. Germline CDR1 SQVTM, CDR2 ANQGSEA. CDR3: CSDQDRVETQYF. The CDR3 bases are TGCAGCGACCAGGACAGGGTCGAGACCCAGTACTTC.

V is TRBV20-1 and J is TRBJ2-1; 8 bases are shared with TRBD1. Trimming at V came to 5 bases and at J to 8 bases, leaving 23 bases not matched to a gene. There are 18 residues in the CDR3. Germline V gives CDR1 DFQATT, CDR2 SNEGSKA (reference sequence). This CDR3 is CSAEDSGQAPSAVDEQFF. The CDR3 DNA reads TGCAGTGCTGAAGACTCGGGACAGGCACCTTCAGCGGTTGATGAGCAGTTCTTC.

The table lists this clonotype with a few counts. The rearrangement uses TRBV6-5 and TRBJ2-7; D unresolved. The CDR3 covers 13 residues. Germline values: CDR1 MNHEY, CDR2 SVGAGI. The V end lost 0 bases, the J end lost 1 base, and 4 bases lay between the germline ends. The CDR3 DNA is TGTGCCAGCAGTTACTCGAAATCCTACGAGCAGTACTTC. It yields the protein CASSYSKSYEQYF.

The chain combines TRBV7-2 with TRBJ2-5; no reliable D call. CDR3 length: 12 amino acids. Per germline, CDR1 SGHTA and CDR2 FQGNSA. Between the trimmed V and J ends, which lost 0 bases and 7 bases, there was a span of 6 bases. The CDR3 coding sequence is TGTGCCAGCAGCTTAGCCGTAGGGACCCAGTACTTC. Translating it yields CASSLAVGTQYF.

The chain has TRBV6-5 and TRBJ1-5; no clear D. V was pared by 2 bases and J by 0 bases, with 8 bases between. The CDR3 is 15 amino acids. Germline V CDR1 and CDR2: MNHEY, SVGAGI. As DNA, the CDR3 is TGTGCCAGCAGTTACGAGACATTTAGCAATCAGCCCCAGCATTTT. It translates to CASSYETFSNQPQHF.

This clonotype has just a few counts. CDR3 nucleotides: TGTGCCAGCAGTGAAGGCGCTGTGTGGCCAGATACGCAGTATTTT. It yields the protein CASSEGAVWPDTQYF. The rearrangement links TRBV2 to TRBJ2-3, with D unresolved. CDR3 length: 15 residues. Trimming shortened V by 1 base and J by 4 bases, and 12 bases separated the two germline ends. The germline V gene encodes CDR1 SNHLY and CDR2 FYNNEI.

This clonotype came up a few times. The J gene is TRBJ2-7, the V gene TRBV12-3 or TRBV12-4; D might be TRBD2 (6 bases). V was pared by 7 bases and J by 1 base, with 11 bases between. CDR3 length: 13 residues. The CDR3 spells CASTWDFSYEQYF. DNA for the CDR3: TGTGCCAGCACCTGGGACTTTTCCTACGAGCAGTACTTC.

In its sample, this clonotype was seen a few times. The V call is TRBV15, the J call TRBJ2-5; D might be TRBD1 or TRBD2, each matching 6 bases. Germline lookup yields CDR1 LNHNV and CDR2 YYDKDF (reference sequence). The ends were cut back, 1 base at V and 2 bases at J, with 11 bases in the middle. This CDR3 is 15 amino acids long. As DNA, the CDR3 is TGTGCCACCAGCAGAGTTGGAGGGGGACAAGAGACCCAGTACTTC. This codes for CATSRVGGGQETQYF.

This clonotype came up a few times. The chain has TRBV29-1 and TRBJ2-3; 10 bases are shared with TRBD2. CDR1 SQVTM and CDR2 ANQGSEA come from the germline V gene. Trimming took 3 bases from V and 2 from J; bases not matched to a gene: 5. The CDR3 has 15 residues. CDR3 sequence (DNA): TGCAGCGTTGAGGGGGGACTAGCGCACACAGATACGCAGTATTTT. It specifies CSVEGGLAHTDTQYF.

The rearrangement uses TRBV11-2 and TRBJ2-1; D is unresolved. Between the trimmed V and J ends, which lost 0 bases and 8 bases, there was a span of 11 bases. Germline lookup yields CDR1 SGHAT and CDR2 FQNNGV. The CDR3 spans 14 residues. DNA of the CDR3: TGTGCCAGCAGCTTAGAGTGGTTCGGCGATGAGCAGTTCTTC. Its translation is CASSLEWFGDEQFF.

This clonotype was recorded a few times. CDR3 DNA sequence: TGTGCCAGCAGCGTAGATCTTGGCTCCTACAATGAGCAGTTCTTC. Translating it yields CASSVDLGSYNEQFF. This chain uses TRBV9 with TRBJ2-1; D is undetermined. This CDR3 has 15 amino acids. Between the trimmed V and J ends, which lost 0 bases and 0 bases, there was a span of 7 bases. Germline CDR1 SGDLS, CDR2 YYNGEE.

This rearrangement joins TRBV25-1 to TRBJ2-3, with 10 bases aligning to TRBD2. Unmatched junction bases numbered 13, after V lost 6 bases and J lost 1 base. The CDR3 is made up of 18 amino acids. Germline CDR1 is MGHDK and CDR2 is SYGVNS. CDR3: CASRAGAGGLAGTDTQYF. The CDR3 bases are TGTGCCAGCAGAGCCGGGGCCGGCGGACTAGCGGGCACAGATACGCAGTATTTT.

The rearrangement links TRBV12-3 or TRBV12-4 to TRBJ2-2; possible D gene TRBD2, 5 bases. The CDR3 contains 14 residues. The ends were cut back, 7 bases at V and 3 bases at J, with 12 bases in the middle. CDR3 DNA: TGTGCCAGCAAGAAGCGGCAATACACCGGGGAGCTGTTTTTT. Its translation is CASKKRQYTGELFF.

The chain carries TRBV29-1 and TRBJ2-7, with 8 bases identical to TRBD1. Germline V CDR1 and CDR2: SQVTM, ANQGSEA. The length of the CDR3 is 12 residues. V dropped 4 bases and J dropped 4; count of bases not matched to a gene: 3. Written as DNA, the CDR3 is TGCAGCGTTGGGACAGGGTGGTACGAGCAGTACTTC. Its protein product is CSVGTGWYEQYF.

This clonotype has a handful of counts. DNA for the CDR3: TGTGCCAGCAGTTACGGCCGGGACAGCTATTCTGGCTACACCTTC. It yields the protein CASSYGRDSYSGYTF. The rearrangement joins TRBV6-5 to TRBJ1-2; 7 bases match TRBD1. The CDR3 has 15 residues. The trim removed 2 bases at V and 7 bases at J, leaving 10 bases unmatched. Germline-derived CDR1 and CDR2 are MNHEY and SVGAGI.

This clonotype came up a few times. The chain joins TRBV14 to TRBJ2-7; D remains ambiguous. The CDR3 contains 13 residues. Germline V gene sequence: CDR1 SGHDN, CDR2 FVKESK. V lost 0 bases, J lost 6 bases, and 9 bases lay in between. CDR3 nucleotide sequence: TGTGCCAGCAGCCAAGACCCTCTCGTCGAGCAGTACTTC. Protein product: CASSQDPLVEQYF. The variable domain in full, completed from reference TRBV14 and TRBJ2-7, reads EAGVTQFPSHSVIEKGQTVTLRCDPISGHDNLYWYRRVMGKEIKFLLHFVKESKQDESGMPNNRFLAERTGGTYSTLKVQPAELEDSGVYFCASSQDPLVEQYFGPGTRLTVT.

This clonotype was observed many times. The rearrangement uses TRBV4-1 and TRBJ1-1, with D uncertain. V lost 5 bases, J lost 7 bases, and 11 bases lay in between. The CDR3 spans 12 residues. CDR1 and CDR2 from the germline V gene are MGHRA and YSYEKL. CDR3 sequence: CASSNRRLEAFF. As DNA, the CDR3 is TGCGCCAGCAGCAACCGACGGCTTGAAGCTTTCTTT.

This clonotype was counted a few times. The chain couples TRBV6-5 to TRBJ2-7; no definite D call. V was shortened by 4 bases and J by 6 bases, with 16 bases between the two germline ends. Germline-derived CDR1 and CDR2 are MNHEY and SVGAGI. The length of the CDR3 is 14 residues. DNA of the CDR3: TGTGCCAGCAGTTTTCTGGCGGCTTCTTCCGAGCAGTACTTC. Residues: CASSFLAASSEQYF.

This chain uses TRBV12-3 or TRBV12-4 with TRBJ2-2; TRBD2 matches 10 bases. The V gene end was trimmed by 7 bases and the J gene end by 4 bases; junction bases not matched to a gene: 15. CDR3 size: 18 residues. DNA for the CDR3: TGTGCCAGCACCCAGAATTGGCTAGCGGGAGAAGTCACCGGGGAGCTGTTTTTT. Its translation: CASTQNWLAGEVTGELFF.

The chain employs TRBV5-1 and TRBJ2-7, with D tentatively TRBD2 (6 bases). The CDR3 covers 15 residues. Germline V gene data show CDR1 as SGHRS and CDR2 as YFSETQ. V dropped 5 bases and J dropped 4 bases, with 19 bases sitting between them. CDR3 DNA: TGCGCCAGCAGGAAAGGGGACTCAATCAAGTACGAGCAGTACTTC. Translated, it gives CASRKGDSIKYEQYF.

This clonotype was counted many times. The chain is built from TRBV9 and TRBJ2-1; the D call may be TRBD1 or TRBD2 (6 bases each). The CDR3 is 17 amino acids. Trimming removed 0 bases from V and 10 bases from J, with 23 bases in between. Germline CDR1 is SGDLS and CDR2 is YYNGEE. CDR3 bases: TGTGCCAGCAGCGTAGGGGAGGCGGGGACATTTCCTAAGGAGCAGTTCTTC. It specifies CASSVGEAGTFPKEQFF.